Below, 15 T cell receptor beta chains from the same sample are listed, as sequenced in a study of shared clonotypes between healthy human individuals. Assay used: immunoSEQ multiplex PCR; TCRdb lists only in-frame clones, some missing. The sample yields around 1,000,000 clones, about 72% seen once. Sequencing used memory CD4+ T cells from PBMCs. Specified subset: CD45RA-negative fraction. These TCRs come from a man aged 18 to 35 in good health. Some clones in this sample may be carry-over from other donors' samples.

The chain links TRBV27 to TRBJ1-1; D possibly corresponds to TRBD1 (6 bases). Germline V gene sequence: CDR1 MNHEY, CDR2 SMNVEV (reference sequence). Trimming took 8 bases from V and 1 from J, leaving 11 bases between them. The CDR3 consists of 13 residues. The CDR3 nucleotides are TGTGCCAGCCCCCACAGGGAGAACACTGAAGCTTTCTTT. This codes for CASPHRENTEAFF.

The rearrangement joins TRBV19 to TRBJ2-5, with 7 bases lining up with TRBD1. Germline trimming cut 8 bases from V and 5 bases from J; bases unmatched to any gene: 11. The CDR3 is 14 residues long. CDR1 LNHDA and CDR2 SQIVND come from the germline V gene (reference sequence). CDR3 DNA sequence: TGTGCCAGTCGACGGAGACAGGGACGGGAGACCCAGTACTTC. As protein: CASRRRQGRETQYF.

The CDR3 DNA follows: TGTGCCAGCTCACCAAACCAGGGTGCTAATGGCTACACCTTC. Its protein is CASSPNQGANGYTF. This chain links TRBV18 with TRBJ1-2, with a tentative D call TRBD1 (5 bases). This CDR3 has 14 amino acids. Trimming took off 2 bases at V and 6 bases at J, with 13 bases between the two ends. Germline CDR1 and CDR2: KGHSH and LQKENI. Full variable domain (missing parts from reference TRBV18 and TRBJ1-2): NAGVMQNPRHLVRRRGQEARLRCSPMKGHSHVYWYRQLPEEGLKFMVYLQKENIIDESGMPKERFSAEFPKEGPSILRIQQVVRGDSAAYFCASSPNQGANGYTFGSGTRLTVV.

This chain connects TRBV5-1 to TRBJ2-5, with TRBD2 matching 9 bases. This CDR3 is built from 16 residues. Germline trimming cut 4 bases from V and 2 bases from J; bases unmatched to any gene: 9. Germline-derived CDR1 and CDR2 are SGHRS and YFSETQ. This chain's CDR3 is CASSINSGSGQETQYF. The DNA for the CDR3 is TGCGCCAGCAGCATAAATAGCGGGAGTGGGCAAGAGACCCAGTACTTC.

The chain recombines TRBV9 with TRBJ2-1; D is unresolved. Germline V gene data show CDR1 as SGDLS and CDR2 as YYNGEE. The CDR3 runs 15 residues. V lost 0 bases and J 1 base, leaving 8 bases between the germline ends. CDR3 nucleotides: TGTGCCAGCAGCGTAGATTGGGGATCCTACAATGAGCAGTTCTTC. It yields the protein CASSVDWGSYNEQFF.

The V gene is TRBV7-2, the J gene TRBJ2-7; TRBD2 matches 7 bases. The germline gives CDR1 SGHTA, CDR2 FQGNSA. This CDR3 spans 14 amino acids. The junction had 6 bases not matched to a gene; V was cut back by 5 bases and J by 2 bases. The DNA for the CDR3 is TGTGCCAGCAGCCTTCTGGGGGGGGCCTACGAGCAGTACTTC. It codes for CASSLLGGAYEQYF.

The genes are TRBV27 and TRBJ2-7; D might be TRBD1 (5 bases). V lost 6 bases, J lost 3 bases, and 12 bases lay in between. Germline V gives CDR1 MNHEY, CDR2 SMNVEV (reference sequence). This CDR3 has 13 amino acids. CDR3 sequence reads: CASSPRVLYEQYF. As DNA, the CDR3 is TGTGCCAGCAGCCCCAGGGTCCTCTACGAGCAGTACTTC.

The CDR3 reads CASSLADLRDTQYF. The CDR3 nucleotides read TGCGCCAGCAGCTTGGCCGACTTAAGGGATACGCAGTATTTT. The rearrangement links TRBV5-1 to TRBJ2-3; D not certain. Germline values: CDR1 SGHRS, CDR2 YFSETQ. Trimming stripped 0 bases from V and 6 bases from J, with 11 bases between. This CDR3 comprises 14 residues.

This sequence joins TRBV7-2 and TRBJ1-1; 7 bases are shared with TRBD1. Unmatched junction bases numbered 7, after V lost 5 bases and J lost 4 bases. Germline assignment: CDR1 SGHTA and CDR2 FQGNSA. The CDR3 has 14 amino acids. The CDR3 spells CASSQQGWGTEAFF. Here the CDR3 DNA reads TGTGCCAGCAGCCAACAGGGGTGGGGCACTGAAGCTTTCTTT.

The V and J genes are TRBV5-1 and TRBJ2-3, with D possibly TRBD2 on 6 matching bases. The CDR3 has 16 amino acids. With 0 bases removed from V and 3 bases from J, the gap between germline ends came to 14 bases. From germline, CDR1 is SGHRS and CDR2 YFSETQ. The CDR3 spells CASSLATSSWTDTQYF. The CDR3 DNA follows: TGCGCCAGCAGCTTGGCCACTAGCAGTTGGACAGATACGCAGTATTTT.

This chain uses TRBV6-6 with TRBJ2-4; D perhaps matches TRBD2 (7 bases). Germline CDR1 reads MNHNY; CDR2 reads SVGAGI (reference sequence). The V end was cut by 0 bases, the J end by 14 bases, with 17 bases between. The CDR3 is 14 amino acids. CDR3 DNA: TGTGCCAGCAGTTACTCGAGCGGGACAAGGGCTGAGTACTTC. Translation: CASSYSSGTRAEYF.

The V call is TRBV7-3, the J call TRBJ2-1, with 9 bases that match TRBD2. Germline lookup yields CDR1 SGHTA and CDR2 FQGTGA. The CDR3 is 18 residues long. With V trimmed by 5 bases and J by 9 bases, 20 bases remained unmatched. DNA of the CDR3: TGTGCCAGCAGCCCCCGAGGAAGTAGCGGGAGCTCGTTAGGTGAGCAGTTCTTC. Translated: CASSPRGSSGSSLGEQFF.

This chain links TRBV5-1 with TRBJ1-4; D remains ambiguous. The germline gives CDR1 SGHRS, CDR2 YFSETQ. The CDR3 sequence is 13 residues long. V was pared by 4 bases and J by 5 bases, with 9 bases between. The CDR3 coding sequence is TGCGCCAGCAGCGCGGACGTGAATGAAAAACTGTTTTTT. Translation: CASSADVNEKLFF.

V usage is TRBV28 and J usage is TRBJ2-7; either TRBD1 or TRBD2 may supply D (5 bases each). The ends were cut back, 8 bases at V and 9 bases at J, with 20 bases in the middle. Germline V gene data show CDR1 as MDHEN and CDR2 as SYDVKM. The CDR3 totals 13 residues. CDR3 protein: CASPDEGSKTQYF. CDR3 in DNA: TGTGCCAGCCCCGACGAGGGGTCGAAGACGCAGTACTTC. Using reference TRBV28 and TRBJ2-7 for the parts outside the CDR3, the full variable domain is DVKVTQSSRYLVKRTGEKVFLECVQDMDHENMFWYRQDPGLGLRLIYFSYDVKMKEKGDIPEGYSVSREKKERFSLILESASTNQTSMYLCASPDEGSKTQYFGPGTRLTVT.

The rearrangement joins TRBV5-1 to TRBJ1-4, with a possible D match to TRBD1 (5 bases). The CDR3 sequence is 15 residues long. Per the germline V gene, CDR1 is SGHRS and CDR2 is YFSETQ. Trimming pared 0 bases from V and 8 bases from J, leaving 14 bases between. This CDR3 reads CASSLEGFIGEKLFF. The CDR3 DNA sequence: TGCGCCAGCAGCTTGGAGGGGTTTATTGGGGAAAAACTGTTTTTT.